The 8 T cell receptor beta chains below all came from one sample that was sequenced in a study of T cells after yellow fever vaccination. TCRdb called the 5' RACE reads again in MiXCR, with one record for every CDR3 protein. The sample lists 200,000 to 300,000 distinct CDR3 sequences, 3.6% occurring once. The sample here was PBMCs, taken 15 days after the yellow fever booster vaccination. These receptors originate from a man aged 18 to 29 who received the YFV17D yellow fever vaccine.

This clonotype was detected ten times or more. This rearrangement joins TRBV7-9 to TRBJ2-7; TRBD2 is a possible D gene (5 bases). The V end was cut by 6 bases, the J end by 5 bases, with 14 bases between. Germline values: CDR1 SEHNR, CDR2 FQNEAQ (reference sequence). CDR3 length: 13 residues. CDR3 coding DNA: TGTGCCAGCAGTCGAGTTACGGGGAACGAGCAGTACTTC. Residues: CASSRVTGNEQYF.

This clonotype was recorded at least ten times. V is TRBV5-1 and J is TRBJ1-6; D remains unclear. CDR3 length: 13 amino acids. Trimming pared 1 base from V and 8 bases from J, leaving 7 bases between. Germline V gene lookup returns CDR1 SGHRS and CDR2 YFSETQ. CDR3 DNA sequence: TGCGCCAGCAGCTTGATCCCGCATTCACCCCTCCACTTT. Translated, it gives CASSLIPHSPLHF. Supplemented by reference TRBV5-1 and TRBJ1-6, the full variable domain reads KAGVTQTPRYLIKTRGQQVTLSCSPISGHRSVSWYQQTPGQGLQFLFEYFSETQRNKGNFPGRFSGRQFSNSRSEMNVSTLELGDSALYLCASSLIPHSPLHFGNGTRLTVT.

This clonotype was counted many times. This chain joins TRBV19 and TRBJ2-2, with 7 nucleotides matching TRBD1. Unmatched junction bases numbered 8, after V lost 6 bases and J lost 4 bases. The CDR3 is 15 amino acids. Germline V gene lookup returns CDR1 LNHDA and CDR2 SQIVND (reference sequence). For the CDR3, the DNA is TGTGCCAGTAGCACCGGGACAGTTATCACCGGGGAGCTGTTTTTT. This codes for CASSTGTVITGELFF.

This clonotype was seen ten or more times. The CDR3 DNA is TGTGCCAGCAGGCGGGGCGGACCTAGAGAAAATCAGCCCCAGCATTTT. It is translated as CASRRGGPRENQPQHF. The genes are TRBV6-1 and TRBJ1-5; possibly TRBD1 for D (5 bases). Trimming took 6 bases from V and 4 from J, leaving 19 bases between them. Germline loops: CDR1 MNHNS, CDR2 SASEGT. The CDR3 is 16 amino acids.

The chain is built from TRBV10-1 and TRBJ1-2; no clear D gene. Trimming left V 3 bases short and J 4 bases short, with 6 bases between. CDR3 length equals 12 residues. Germline assignment: CDR1 WNHNN and CDR2 SYGVQD (reference sequence). In nucleotides, the CDR3 is TGCGCCAGCAGTGATTCAGGCTATGGCTACACCTTC. It specifies CASSDSGYGYTF.

The table lists this clonotype with many counts. V gene TRBV19 combines with J gene TRBJ2-4, with 9 bases aligning to TRBD1. Germline V CDR1 and CDR2: LNHDA, SQIVND (reference sequence). The ends lost 10 bases at V and 7 bases at J; junction bases unmatched: 8. The CDR3 runs 13 residues. CDR3 sequence: CATDRQGENIQYF. The CDR3 DNA follows: TGTGCCACCGACCGACAGGGGGAGAACATTCAGTACTTC.

At least ten counts were recorded for this clonotype. The chain joins TRBV12-5 to TRBJ2-1; D is possibly TRBD2 (5 bases). The V gene's germline CDR1 is LGHNT and CDR2 FRNRAP. V gave up 4 bases and J gave up 2 bases, with 24 bases separating them. The CDR3 length is 19 residues. The chain's CDR3 is CASGSRLDGLAGPYNEQFF. As DNA, the CDR3 is TGTGCTAGTGGTTCCCGGTTAGACGGTCTAGCCGGGCCCTACAATGAGCAGTTCTTC.

This clonotype was recorded at least ten times. The chain links TRBV29-1 to TRBJ2-3; possibly TRBD1 or TRBD2 for D (5 bases each). Germline assignment: CDR1 SQVTM and CDR2 ANQGSEA. The CDR3 sequence is 15 residues long. Trimming removed 4 bases from V and 0 bases from J, with 14 bases in between. The CDR3 nucleotides are TGCAGCGTTGTTCGAGGGACCCCTAGCACAGATACGCAGTATTTT. Translating gives CSVVRGTPSTDTQYF.